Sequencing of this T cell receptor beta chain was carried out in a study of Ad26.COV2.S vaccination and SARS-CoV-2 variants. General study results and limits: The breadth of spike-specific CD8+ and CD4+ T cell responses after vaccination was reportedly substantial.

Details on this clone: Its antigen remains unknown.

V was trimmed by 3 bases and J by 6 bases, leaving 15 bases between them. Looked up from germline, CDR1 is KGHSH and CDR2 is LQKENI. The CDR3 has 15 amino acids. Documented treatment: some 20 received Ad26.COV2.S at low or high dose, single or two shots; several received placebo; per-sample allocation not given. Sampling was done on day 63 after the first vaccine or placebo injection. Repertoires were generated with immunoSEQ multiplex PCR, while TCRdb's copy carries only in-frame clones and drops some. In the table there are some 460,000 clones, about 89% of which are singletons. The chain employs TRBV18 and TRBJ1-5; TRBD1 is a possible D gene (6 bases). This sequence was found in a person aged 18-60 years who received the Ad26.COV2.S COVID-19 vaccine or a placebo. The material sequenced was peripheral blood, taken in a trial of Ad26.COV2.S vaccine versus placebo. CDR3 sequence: CASSPGPGASQPQHF. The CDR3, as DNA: TGTGCCAGCTCACCGGGGCCAGGGGCGAGTCAGCCCCAGCATTTT.